This TCR beta chain was identified in a study of blood T cell repertoires in COVID-19 (dated by TCRdb to 2018 to 2021). Describing the broader study: Samples from collaborators originated in the United States, Italy and Spain and spanned both the acute and convalescent phases of COVID-19. Nearly every sample came with metadata listing a de-identified subject ID, COVID-19 status, age in years and sex. The repertoires were released in a freely available public database intended as a resource for research on the immune response to SARS-CoV-2. Deeply sampled blood TCRbeta repertoires from subjects exposed to, actively infected with, or recovered from COVID-19 were included in the dataset. The prospective study material was composed of cDNA or gDNA derived from T cells, B-cell-depleted T cells, or PBMCs. Samples came from the ongoing ImmuneRACE study (first 160 participants) plus 1,254 subjects from 6 global collaborators. Where HLA class I and class II types were available, the types were taken from metadata supplied by the sample provider, not from assay-based typing.

The immunoSEQ Assay, a bias-controlled multiplex PCR, was used to amplify TCRbeta CDR3 regions from genomic DNA. On the authors' methods: The number of nucleated cells in each sample was estimated from the amplification of reference gene primers within the assay. To quantify the absolute abundance of each unique TCRbeta CDR3 rearrangement, sequence reads were collapsed and filtered. Productive Simpson clonality was computed per sample as the square root of Simpson's diversity index over productive rearrangements. The table was pulled from immuneACCESS by TCRdb, which kept in-frame rearrangements only. Such tables lose some clones; where checked, under half of the loss comes from unresolved V genes, and the rest has no known cause. D and trimming come from the DNA, and the V and J calls and clone size come from that table. Counted in this sample were 150,000 to 200,000 clones; roughly 89% of them appeared once. Approximately 3% of the sample is held by the ten biggest clonotypes.

The investigation overall reported the following: The quantity of clinical and demographic metadata differed by source and by participant and was supplied without curation.

In the prospective study, participants were 18 to 89 years old, resided in approximately 25 geographic areas of the United States, and were enrolled through a virtual design. Cohort assignment in the prospective study relied on participant-reported clinical history from a screening survey and a study questionnaire. Exposed participants were defined as having been in contact with someone with a PCR-confirmed or clinician-diagnosed COVID-19 case within 2 weeks of study entry. In the prospective study, mobile phlebotomists collected whole blood, serum and a nasopharyngeal or oropharyngeal swab from each participant. Participants in the prospective study had the option to provide additional blood draws and questionnaires over a roughly 2-month period. Prospective study blood samples were shipped either frozen or at room temperature before DNA extraction. With regard to this clone: No antigen is known for it. It has no much larger one-base neighbor in the sample; base qualities were not kept.

V is clipped by 6 bases and J by 5 bases, and the sequence between their germline boundaries is 13 bases long. The CDR3 measures 12 amino acids from cysteine to phenylalanine. Only the CDR3 portion is preserved as DNA: 36 bases, with reading frame beginning at the first base. The germline V gene encodes CDR1 SQVTM and CDR2 ANQGSEA. Sequencing was performed on PBMCs or T cells enriched from blood (not recorded which). This chain joins TRBV29-1 to TRBJ1-1; no confident D gene assignment can be made. The clonotype comes from a woman aged 25 to 39 who had been exposed to COVID-19. The DNA is TGCAGCGTCCGAATTGGGCCTACTGAAGCTTTCTTT. Its coded protein is CSVRIGPTEAFF.